The rows below give T cell receptor beta chains drawn from one sample of a study of CD4 T cells in relation to SARS-CoV-2 and coronaviruses. Sequencing was performed with immunoSEQ multiplex PCR; in TCRdb, only in-frame clones are kept and a portion is missing. Here the sample spans about 68,000 clones, 93% being singletons. Sequencing used naive CD4+ T cells from PBMCs. These receptors originate from a human donor in good health. The CDR3 runs from the conserved cysteine through the conserved F or W. A D gene is named only where the DNA matches it firmly.

V gene: TRBV5-1; CDR3 length: 15; D gene: -; J gene: TRBJ1-4; CDR3 DNA: TGCGCCAGCAGCTTGTATGGGGGGACTAATGAAAAACTGTTTTTT; CDR3 protein: CASSLYGGTNEKLFF
V gene: TRBV5-6; CDR3 length: 16; D gene: -; J gene: TRBJ1-5; CDR3 DNA: TGTGCCAGCAGCTTGGGTGGGGGCAATAGCAATCAGCCCCAGCATTTT; CDR3 protein: CASSLGGGNSNQPQHF
V gene: TRBV7-9; CDR3 length: 16; D gene: -; J gene: TRBJ1-6; CDR3 DNA: TGTGCCAGCAGCTTAATAGTCTCCCCGAATAATTCACCCCTCCACTTT; CDR3 protein: CASSLIVSPNNSPLHF
V gene: TRBV7-9; CDR3 length: 14; D gene: TRBD1; J gene: TRBJ2-7; CDR3 DNA: TGTGCCAGCAGCATCCGGGACAGGGGTGAGGAGCAGTACTTC; CDR3 protein: CASSIRDRGEEQYF
V gene: TRBV6-4; CDR3 length: 17; D gene: TRBD2; J gene: TRBJ2-1; CDR3 DNA: TGTGCCAGCAGTGACTCTTCCTCTTGGGAGGGGTGCAATGAGCAGTTCTTC; CDR3 protein: CASSDSSSWEGCNEQFF
V gene: TRBV5-6; CDR3 length: 14; D gene: -; J gene: TRBJ2-7; CDR3 DNA: TGTGCCAGCAGCTCAAGGGACGCCGCCTACGAGCAGTACTTC; CDR3 protein: CASSSRDAAYEQYF
V gene: TRBV28; CDR3 length: 17; D gene: TRBD2; J gene: TRBJ2-7; CDR3 DNA: TGTGCCAGCAGTTGGAGAGGACTAGCGCGCAGCTCCTACGAGCAGTACTTC; CDR3 protein: CASSWRGLARSSYEQYF
V gene: TRBV25-1; CDR3 length: 13; D gene: -; J gene: TRBJ1-1; CDR3 DNA: TGTGCCAGCAGATTGAGGCCGAACACTGAAGCTTTCTTT; CDR3 protein: CASRLRPNTEAFF
V gene: TRBV3-1/TRBV3-2; CDR3 length: 15; D gene: TRBD1; J gene: TRBJ2-1; CDR3 DNA: TGTGCCAGCAGCCACAGACAGGGGGCGGCCAATGAGCAGTTCTTC; CDR3 protein: CASSHRQGAANEQFF
V gene: TRBV7-2; CDR3 length: 14; D gene: TRBD1; J gene: TRBJ1-1; CDR3 DNA: TGTGCCAGCAGCCCTGACAGGGGGTACACTGAAGCTTTCTTT; CDR3 protein: CASSPDRGYTEAFF
V gene: TRBV4-2; CDR3 length: 16; D gene: -; J gene: TRBJ2-5; CDR3 DNA: TGTGCCAGCAGCCAAGGGGCGAGGGGGGCTGGGGAGACCCAGTACTTC; CDR3 protein: CASSQGARGAGETQYF